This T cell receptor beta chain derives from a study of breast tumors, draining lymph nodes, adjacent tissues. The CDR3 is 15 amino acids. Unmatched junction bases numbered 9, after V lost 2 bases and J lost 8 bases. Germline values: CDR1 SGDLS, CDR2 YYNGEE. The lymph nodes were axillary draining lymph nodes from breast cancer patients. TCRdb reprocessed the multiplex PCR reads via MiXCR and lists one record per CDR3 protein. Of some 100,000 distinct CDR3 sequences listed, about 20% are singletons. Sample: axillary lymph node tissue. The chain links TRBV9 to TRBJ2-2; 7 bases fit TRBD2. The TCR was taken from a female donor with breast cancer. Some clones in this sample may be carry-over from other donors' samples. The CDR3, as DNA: TGTGCCAGCAGCGTGGGGGGGACTGAGGCGGGGGAGCTGTTTTTT. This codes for CASSVGGTEAGELFF.